The source of this TCR beta chain is a study of blood T cell repertoires in COVID-19. The CDR3 is made up of 16 amino acids. CDR1 is KGHSH and CDR2 is LQKENI in the germline V gene. Trimming removed 3 bases at V and 3 bases at J, with 18 bases between. Data came from immunoSEQ multiplex PCR; TCRdb stores just in-frame clones and leaves some out. This repertoire shows 340,000 or so clones, just over 85% found once; its top ten account for roughly 4.2%. The TCR comes from a woman between 35 and 50 years old with acute COVID-19. The rearrangement joins TRBV18 to TRBJ2-7; tentative D call: TRBD1 (6 bases). Input material: PBMCs or T cells enriched from blood (not recorded which). Written as DNA, the CDR3 is TGTGCCAGCTCACCTTACCGGGACACAATGGGCTACGAGCAGTACTTC. Protein: CASSPYRDTMGYEQYF.